The rows below give T cell receptor beta chains drawn from one sample of a study of CD8 T cells in Susac syndrome. One entry per CDR3 protein results from TCRdb running MiXCR on the immunoSEQ multiplex PCR reads. The table includes roughly 160,000 distinct CDR3 sequences, around 96% detected once. Sequenced input: CD4+ T cells from PBMCs. These receptors were obtained from a human donor with Susac syndrome. Both conserved end residues are part of each CDR3. A D gene is named only where the DNA matches it firmly. Size is omitted from some rows. Given values are once, few, many or a class for expanded clones.

size: .; V: TRBV4-3; J: TRBJ2-3; D: .; CDR3: CASSQEEEGWYTQYF; DNA: TGCGCCAGCAGCCAAGAAGAGGAGGGGTGGTATACGCAGTATTTT
size: once; V: TRBV18; J: TRBJ1-2; D: .; CDR3: CASSPRLEGLSSGYTF; DNA: TGTGCCAGCTCACCACGCCTCGAGGGGCTAAGTAGCGGCTACACCTTC
size: .; V: TRBV6-1; J: TRBJ2-5; D: .; CDR3: CASRRRQETQYF; DNA: TGTGCCAGCCGTCGAAGACAAGAGACCCAGTACTTC
size: once; V: TRBV12-3/TRBV12-4; J: TRBJ1-6; D: .; CDR3: CASIPRDSYNSPLHF; DNA: TGTGCCAGCATCCCCAGGGACTCCTATAATTCACCCCTCCACTTT
size: .; V: TRBV28; J: TRBJ1-1; D: .; CDR3: CASSFTVLAPARTEAFF; DNA: TGTGCCAGCAGTTTTACCGTCTTGGCCCCAGCAAGGACTGAAGCTTTCTTT
size: .; V: TRBV7-2; J: TRBJ2-5; D: TRBD2; CDR3: CASSGTSGTQETQYF; DNA: TGTGCCAGCAGCGGGACTAGCGGGACCCAAGAGACCCAGTACTTC
size: .; V: TRBV6-5; J: TRBJ2-4; D: TRBD2; CDR3: CASSYSPGLENGIQYF; DNA: TGTGCCAGCAGTTACTCGCCGGGACTAGAAAACGGCATTCAGTACTTC
size: .; V: TRBV4-3; J: TRBJ1-2; D: .; CDR3: CASSRGESGTERYGYTF; DNA: TGCGCCAGCAGCCGCGGCGAATCCGGGACGGAGCGCTATGGCTACACCTTC
size: .; V: TRBV7-9; J: TRBJ2-1; D: TRBD2; CDR3: CASSLRRAGGSNEQFF; DNA: TGTGCCAGCAGCCTAAGGCGGGCGGGAGGGTCCAATGAGCAGTTCTTC
size: .; V: TRBV15; J: TRBJ2-1; D: TRBD2; CDR3: CATSRDRLAEQFF; DNA: TGTGCCACCAGCAGAGACCGACTAGCCGAGCAGTTCTTC
size: .; V: TRBV20-1; J: TRBJ2-2; D: .; CDR3: CSARFSGGTGELFF; DNA: TGCAGTGCTCGCTTCAGTGGGGGGACCGGGGAGCTGTTTTTT
size: .; V: TRBV7-8; J: TRBJ2-3; D: .; CDR3: CASSIQGSTDTQYF; DNA: TGTGCCAGCAGCATTCAGGGGTCCACAGATACGCAGTATTTT
size: .; V: TRBV6-6; J: TRBJ1-3; D: .; CDR3: CASRTGTFAIYF; DNA: TGTGCCAGCAGGACCGGGACGTTCGCCATATATTTT
size: .; V: TRBV2; J: TRBJ2-5; D: .; CDR3: CASSPLAGVPQYF; DNA: TGTGCCAGCAGTCCTTTGGCCGGGGTCCCCCAGTACTTC
size: .; V: TRBV5-1; J: TRBJ2-1; D: TRBD2; CDR3: CASSLTSGGHEQFF; DNA: TGCGCCAGCAGCTTGACTAGCGGGGGGCATGAGCAGTTCTTC
size: .; V: TRBV6-5; J: TRBJ2-1; D: TRBD1; CDR3: CASSRQGWNEQFF; DNA: TGTGCCAGCAGTCGACAGGGTTGGAATGAGCAGTTCTTC
size: .; V: TRBV20-1; J: TRBJ1-2; D: .; CDR3: CSATTRIGYTF; DNA: TGCAGTGCCACAACCAGGATCGGCTACACCTTC
size: once; V: TRBV6-1; J: TRBJ1-1; D: .; CDR3: CASSKQGRGTEAFF; DNA: TGTGCCAGCAGTAAACAGGGCCGGGGGACTGAAGCTTTCTTT
size: .; V: TRBV12-3/TRBV12-4; J: TRBJ1-4; D: .; CDR3: CASSLVSGEKLFF; DNA: TGTGCCAGCAGTTTAGTTTCAGGAGAAAAACTGTTTTTT
size: once; V: TRBV14; J: TRBJ2-7; D: .; CDR3: CASSSSGGWEQYF; DNA: TGTGCCAGCAGCTCGAGCGGTGGATGGGAGCAGTACTTC
size: .; V: TRBV12-3/TRBV12-4; J: TRBJ2-5; D: .; CDR3: CASSARDGRETQYF; DNA: TGTGCCAGCAGTGCGCGGGACGGTCGGGAGACCCAGTACTTC
size: once; V: TRBV12-3/TRBV12-4; J: TRBJ2-1; D: .; CDR3: CASSLEDRLLQFF; DNA: TGTGCCAGCAGTTTAGAGGACAGACTTCTGCAGTTCTTC
size: .; V: TRBV7-8; J: TRBJ1-5; D: .; CDR3: CASSLAQGNSNQPQHF; DNA: TGTGCCAGCAGCTTAGCGCAAGGTAATAGCAATCAGCCCCAGCATTTT
size: once; V: TRBV29-1; J: TRBJ1-4; D: TRBD1; CDR3: CSVTLGTGSEKLFF; DNA: TGCAGCGTAACCCTCGGGACAGGATCCGAAAAACTGTTTTTT
size: .; V: TRBV20-1; J: TRBJ2-1; D: TRBD2; CDR3: CSARTSGRGDEQFF; DNA: TGCAGTGCTAGAACTAGCGGGAGGGGAGATGAGCAGTTCTTC
size: .; V: TRBV6-6; J: TRBJ2-5; D: TRBD1; CDR3: CASFGQGRETQYF; DNA: TGTGCCAGCTTCGGACAGGGGAGAGAGACCCAGTACTTC
size: few; V: TRBV6-2/TRBV6-3; J: TRBJ1-5; D: TRBD1; CDR3: CASSSLQGNQPQHF; DNA: TGTGCCAGCAGTTCCCTACAGGGGAATCAGCCCCAGCATTTT
size: .; V: TRBV30; J: TRBJ1-2; D: .; CDR3: CAWSFGTGRINYGYTF; DNA: TGTGCCTGGAGTTTTGGAACCGGACGGATTAACTATGGCTACACCTTC
size: .; V: TRBV7-2; J: TRBJ2-5; D: .; CDR3: CASSLGHRQETQYF; DNA: TGTGCCAGCAGCTTAGGACACCGCCAAGAGACCCAGTACTTC
size: .; V: TRBV4-3; J: TRBJ2-7; D: .; CDR3: CASSQDLTGPSYEQYF; DNA: TGCGCCAGCAGCCAAGACCTGACAGGTCCCTCCTACGAGCAGTACTTC
size: few; V: TRBV29-1; J: TRBJ2-5; D: TRBD2; CDR3: CSVLQGGVETQYF; DNA: TGCAGCGTTCTGCAGGGAGGGGTGGAGACCCAGTACTTC
size: .; V: TRBV20-1; J: TRBJ1-2; D: .; CDR3: CSVFRHSGANYGYTF; DNA: TGCAGTGTTTTCAGGCATTCGGGCGCGAACTATGGCTACACCTTC
size: .; V: TRBV6-2/TRBV6-3; J: TRBJ1-5; D: .; CDR3: CASRPGVGPQHF; DNA: TGTGCCAGCAGACCCGGCGTCGGGCCCCAGCATTTT
size: .; V: TRBV19; J: TRBJ2-1; D: .; CDR3: CASSLTGPAGNEQFF; DNA: TGTGCCAGTAGTTTGACGGGGCCCGCTGGCAATGAGCAGTTCTTC
size: .; V: TRBV28; J: TRBJ1-2; D: .; CDR3: CASSVTGNYGYTF; DNA: TGTGCCAGCAGTGTGACAGGAAACTATGGCTACACCTTC
size: .; V: TRBV18; J: TRBJ2-5; D: TRBD1; CDR3: CASSPRPGQGPIETQYF; DNA: TGTGCCAGCTCACCACGTCCAGGACAGGGGCCTATAGAGACCCAGTACTTC
size: .; V: TRBV7-2; J: TRBJ2-1; D: TRBD1; CDR3: CASSTDRVGEQFF; DNA: TGTGCCAGCAGCACCGACAGGGTAGGCGAGCAGTTCTTC
size: .; V: TRBV5-1; J: TRBJ1-2; D: .; CDR3: CASSLGDVGPYGYTF; DNA: TGCGCCAGCAGCTTGGGAGACGTGGGCCCCTATGGCTACACCTTC
size: .; V: TRBV30; J: TRBJ2-1; D: .; CDR3: CAWSASRAGIVDEQFF; DNA: TGTGCCTGGAGTGCTTCCAGGGCGGGAATCGTCGATGAGCAGTTCTTC
size: .; V: TRBV9; J: TRBJ1-5; D: .; CDR3: CASSVSDYSNQPQHF; DNA: TGTGCCAGCAGCGTTAGCGACTATAGCAATCAGCCCCAGCATTTT
size: .; V: TRBV20-1; J: TRBJ1-5; D: .; CDR3: CSARVRGDQPQHF; DNA: TGCAGTGCTAGAGTGAGGGGGGATCAGCCCCAGCATTTT
size: once; V: TRBV7-2; J: TRBJ2-3; D: .; CDR3: CASSPPTPTTDTQYF; DNA: TGTGCCAGCAGCCCACCGACACCCACCACAGATACGCAGTATTTT
size: .; V: TRBV18; J: TRBJ1-5; D: .; CDR3: CASSPGEYSNQPQHF; DNA: TGTGCCAGCTCACCGGGAGAATATAGCAATCAGCCCCAGCATTTT
size: .; V: TRBV10-3; J: TRBJ1-3; D: .; CDR3: CAISDSPNTIYF; DNA: TGTGCCATCAGTGATTCGCCGAACACCATATATTTT
size: .; V: TRBV29-1; J: TRBJ1-2; D: .; CDR3: CSVPERGLRNGYTF; DNA: TGCAGCGTTCCCGAGAGGGGGTTAAGAAATGGCTACACCTTC
size: once; V: TRBV30; J: TRBJ2-5; D: TRBD2; CDR3: CAWREVGGPRETQYF; DNA: TGTGCCTGGAGGGAGGTGGGAGGGCCGAGAGAGACCCAGTACTTC
size: .; V: TRBV25-1; J: TRBJ1-5; D: .; CDR3: CASSTGRQPQHF; DNA: TGTGCCAGCAGTACAGGACGTCAGCCCCAGCATTTT
size: once; V: TRBV29-1; J: TRBJ1-3; D: .; CDR3: CSVGPESSGNTIYF; DNA: TGCAGCGTTGGGCCCGAGAGCTCTGGAAACACCATATATTTT
size: .; V: TRBV9; J: TRBJ1-3; D: .; CDR3: CASSVNPEDTIYF; DNA: TGTGCCAGCAGCGTAAACCCGGAGGACACCATATATTTT
size: .; V: TRBV28; J: TRBJ1-5; D: .; CDR3: CASSFATGSNQPQHF; DNA: TGTGCCAGCAGTTTCGCGACAGGTAGCAATCAGCCCCAGCATTTT
size: .; V: TRBV7-9; J: TRBJ1-6; D: .; CDR3: CASSPVESPLHF; DNA: TGTGCCAGCAGCCCAGTCGAATCACCCCTCCACTTT
size: .; V: TRBV9; J: TRBJ2-2; D: .; CDR3: CASSVDGPTSGELFF; DNA: TGTGCCAGCAGCGTCGACGGGCCAACGTCCGGGGAGCTGTTTTTT
size: .; V: TRBV29-1; J: TRBJ2-1; D: .; CDR3: CSVLRGAFYNEQFF; DNA: TGCAGCGTTCTCAGGGGGGCATTCTACAATGAGCAGTTCTTC